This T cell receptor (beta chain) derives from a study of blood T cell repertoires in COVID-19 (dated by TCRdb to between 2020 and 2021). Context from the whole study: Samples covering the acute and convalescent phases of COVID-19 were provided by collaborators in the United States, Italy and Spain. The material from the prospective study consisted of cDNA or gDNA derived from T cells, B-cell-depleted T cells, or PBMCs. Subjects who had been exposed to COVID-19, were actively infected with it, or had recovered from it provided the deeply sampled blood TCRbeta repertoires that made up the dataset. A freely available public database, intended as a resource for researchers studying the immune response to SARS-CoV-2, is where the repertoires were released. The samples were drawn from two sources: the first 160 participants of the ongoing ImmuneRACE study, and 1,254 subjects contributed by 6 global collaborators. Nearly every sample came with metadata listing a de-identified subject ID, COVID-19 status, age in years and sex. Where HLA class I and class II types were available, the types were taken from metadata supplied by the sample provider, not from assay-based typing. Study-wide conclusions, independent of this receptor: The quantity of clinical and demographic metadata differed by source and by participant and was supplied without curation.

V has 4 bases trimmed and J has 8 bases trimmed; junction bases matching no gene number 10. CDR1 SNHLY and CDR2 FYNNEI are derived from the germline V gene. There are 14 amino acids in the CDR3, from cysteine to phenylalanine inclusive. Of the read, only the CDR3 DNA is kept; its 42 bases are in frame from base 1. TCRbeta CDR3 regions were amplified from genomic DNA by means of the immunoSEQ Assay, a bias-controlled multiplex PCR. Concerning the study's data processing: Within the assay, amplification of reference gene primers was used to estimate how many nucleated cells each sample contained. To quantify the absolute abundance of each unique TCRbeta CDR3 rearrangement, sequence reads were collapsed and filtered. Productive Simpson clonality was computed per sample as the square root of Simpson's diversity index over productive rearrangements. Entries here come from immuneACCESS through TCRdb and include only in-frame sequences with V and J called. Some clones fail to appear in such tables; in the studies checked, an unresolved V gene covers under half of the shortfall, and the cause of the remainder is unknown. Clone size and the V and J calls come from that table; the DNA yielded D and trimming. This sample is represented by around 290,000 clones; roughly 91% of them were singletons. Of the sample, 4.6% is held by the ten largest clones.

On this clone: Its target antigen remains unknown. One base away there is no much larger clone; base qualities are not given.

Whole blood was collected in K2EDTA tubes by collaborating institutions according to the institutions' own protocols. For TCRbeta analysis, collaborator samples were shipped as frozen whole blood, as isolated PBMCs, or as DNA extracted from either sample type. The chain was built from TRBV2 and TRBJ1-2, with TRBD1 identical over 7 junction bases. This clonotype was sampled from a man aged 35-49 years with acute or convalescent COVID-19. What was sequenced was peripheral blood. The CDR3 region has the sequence CASSALRTGPGYTF. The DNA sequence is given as TGTGCCAGCAGTGCGCTGCGGACAGGTCCCGGCTACACCTTC.